One and the same sample provided the 31 T cell receptor beta chains below, sequenced in a study of T-cell memory formation after mild COVID-19 listed by TCRdb under 2021. To prepare the library, 5' RACE was applied. Reads for this sample came from an Illumina NovaSeq 6000. TCRdb handled the public reads itself, with Q25 trimming in fastp and clone calling in MiXCR, and kept productive beta chains. CDR3 protein sequences are deduplicated, and each keeps its most common genes and DNA. A total of around 250,000 distinct CDR3 sequences appear in this sample, approximately 15% of them only once. Clones ranked in the top ten supply around 21% of the sample. Material for sequencing was PBMCs or a T cell subset sorted from them (not recorded which). These receptors all come from a man between 18 and 35 years old who had mild COVID-19 (a few samples of this study predate the infection). The sample titles of this study are shuffled in the database, so cell type and time point are left out; the donor was told from shared clones.

This chain connects TRBV7-2 to TRBJ2-1; D is undetermined. From germline, CDR1 is SGHTA and CDR2 FQGNSA. The CDR3 has 11 residues. Deletions cut 3 bases from V and 5 bases from J, with 2 bases between. CDR3 loop: CASSFNNEQFF. The CDR3 DNA reads as TGTGCCAGCAGCTTTAACAATGAGCAGTTCTTC.

The chain couples TRBV7-3 to TRBJ2-2; possibly TRBD2 for D (7 bases). Germline V gene sequence: CDR1 SGHTA, CDR2 FQGTGA. Trimming shortened V by 2 bases and J by 4 bases, and 11 bases separated the two germline ends. CDR3 size: 15 residues. The CDR3 DNA reads as TGTGCCAGCAGCTTAGGGGGGGCCCCCACCGGGGAGCTGTTTTTT. Translation: CASSLGGAPTGELFF.

This chain connects TRBV5-1 to TRBJ2-5; possible D gene TRBD1, 5 bases. The length of the CDR3 is 13 residues. Germline assignment: CDR1 SGHRS and CDR2 YFSETQ. Trimming pared 4 bases from V and 1 base from J, leaving 8 bases between. The CDR3 nucleotides read TGCGCCAGCAGCGGGCAGGGCCAAGAGACCCAGTACTTC. This encodes CASSGQGQETQYF.

The chain employs TRBV12-3 or TRBV12-4 and TRBJ2-6; D not certain. The CDR3 length is 16 residues. Trimming removed 5 bases from V and 1 base from J, with 12 bases in between. CDR3 protein: CASSLASSSGANVLTF. The CDR3 DNA is TGTGCCAGCAGTCTCGCTTCGAGTTCTGGGGCCAACGTCCTGACTTTC.

In this sample, this clonotype turned up a few times. The V and J genes are TRBV12-3 or TRBV12-4 and TRBJ2-3; TRBD1 agrees at 10 bases. The CDR3 contains 15 residues. Trimming cost V 4 bases and J 9 bases; bases outside gene matches: 10. The CDR3 region is CASSSSGTGVKTQYF. The CDR3 DNA follows: TGTGCCAGCAGTTCTTCCGGGACAGGGGTGAAGACGCAGTATTTT.

The table lists this clonotype with a few counts. The CDR3 sequence: CSASRGSSWETQYF. The CDR3 DNA reads as TGCAGTGCTTCACGGGGTTCTTCTTGGGAGACCCAGTACTTC. The chain is built from TRBV20-1 and TRBJ2-5, with D possibly TRBD2 on 5 matching bases. Trimming cost V 5 bases and J 5 bases, with 18 bases left between them. Germline CDR1 and CDR2: DFQATT and SNEGSKA (reference sequence). CDR3 length: 14 amino acids.

This sequence joins TRBV11-2 and TRBJ2-1; tentatively, D is TRBD2 (6 bases). V shed 6 bases and J shed 0 bases, with 18 bases lying between them. Germline V gives CDR1 SGHAT, CDR2 FQNNGV. CDR3 length equals 17 residues. CDR3 protein: CASRNPGLPSSYNEQFF. The CDR3 DNA reads as TGTGCCAGCAGAAATCCGGGACTGCCCTCCTCCTACAATGAGCAGTTCTTC. The variable domain in full, with the rest retrieved from reference TRBV11-2 and TRBJ2-1, is EAGVAQSPRYKIIEKRQSVAFWCNPISGHATLYWYQQILGQGPKLLIQFQNNGVVDDSQLPKDRFSAERLKGVDSTLKIQPAKLEDSAVYLCASRNPGLPSSYNEQFFGPGTRLTVL.

This clonotype was seen a few times. This chain uses TRBV11-2 with TRBJ2-2, with D perhaps being TRBD1 or TRBD2 (6 bases each). Looked up from germline, CDR1 is SGHAT and CDR2 is FQNNGV. Trimming shortened V by 5 bases and J by 6 bases, and 19 bases separated the two germline ends. The CDR3 runs 16 residues. As DNA, the CDR3 is TGTGCCAGCAGCCCAATCCGACGGGGGCGCCCCGGGGAGCTGTTTTTT. It is translated as CASSPIRRGRPGELFF.

This clonotype was detected only once. The chain is built from TRBV2 and TRBJ1-4; D is uncertain. The CDR3 is 13 residues long. Germline lookup yields CDR1 SNHLY and CDR2 FYNNEI. The V gene lost 6 bases and the J gene lost 2 bases, with 7 bases spanning the gap. This CDR3 is CASRRGTNEKLFF. The DNA for the CDR3 is TGTGCCAGCAGACGCGGGACTAATGAAAAACTGTTTTTT.

In this sample, this clonotype turned up many times. The chain recombines TRBV10-3 with TRBJ1-2, with D perhaps TRBD1 (5 bases). Germline CDR1 and CDR2: ENHRY and SYGVKD. Trimming removed 0 bases from V and 7 bases from J, with 15 bases in between. This CDR3 contains 15 residues. The chain's CDR3 is CAISESLWQGGGYTF. CDR3 DNA sequence: TGTGCCATCAGTGAGTCATTGTGGCAGGGCGGTGGCTACACCTTC.

The CDR3: CASGLDTQYF. Here the CDR3 DNA reads TGTGCCAGCGGACTAGATACGCAGTATTTT. The chain links TRBV2 to TRBJ2-3; a possible D gene is TRBD2 (5 bases). Trimming cost V 8 bases and J 5 bases, with 5 bases left between them. Germline V gene data show CDR1 as SNHLY and CDR2 as FYNNEI. This CDR3 is 10 amino acids long. Full variable domain (remainder filled in from reference TRBV2 and TRBJ2-3): EPEVTQTPSHQVTQMGQEVILRCVPISNHLYFYWYRQILGQKVEFLVSFYNNEISEKSEIFDDQFSVERPDGSNFTLKIRSTKLEDSAMYFCASGLDTQYFGPGTRLTVL.

As for this clonotype: Germline and junction disagree at one end, which may indicate a read error. V and J are TRBV7-2 and TRBJ2-1, with 11 bases identical to TRBD2. In germline, CDR1 is SGHTA, CDR2 FQGNSA. CDR3 length: 16 residues. CDR3 sequence: CASSIAGGSSYNEQFF. DNA for the CDR3: TGTGCCAGCAGCATAGCGGGGGGGAGCTCCTACAATGAGCAGTTCTTC.

The chain links TRBV27 to TRBJ1-1; tentative D call: TRBD1 (6 bases). Germline V gene sequence: CDR1 MNHEY, CDR2 SMNVEV (reference sequence). Trimming pared 7 bases from V and 8 bases from J, leaving 11 bases between. The CDR3 is 11 amino acids. This CDR3 is CASTTGREAFF. As DNA, the CDR3 is TGTGCCAGCACGACAGGCCGAGAAGCTTTCTTT.

This clonotype was counted a few times. The gene calls are TRBV10-2 and TRBJ2-3; D gene uncertain. The CDR3 length is 11 residues. Germline V gene data show CDR1 as WSHSY and CDR2 as SAAADI. V lost 7 bases and J lost 1, with 3 bases in between. The CDR3 is CASTGTDTQYF. The CDR3 coding sequence is TGCGCCAGCACGGGCACAGATACGCAGTATTTT.

This clonotype was counted many times. J is TRBJ2-5 and V is TRBV29-1; 8 nucleotides line up with TRBD1. From germline, CDR1 is SQVTM and CDR2 ANQGSEA. The CDR3 totals 12 residues. V gave up 6 bases and J gave up 6 bases; unmatched junction bases: 6. CDR3 in DNA: TGCAGCGTGCTGGACAGGGTAAAGACCCAGTACTTC. Translated, it gives CSVLDRVKTQYF.

V usage is TRBV3-1 and J usage is TRBJ1-1; perhaps TRBD1 as D (5 bases). V was cut by 1 base and J by 3 bases, with 9 bases left in between. This CDR3 has 14 residues. Germline V gene lookup returns CDR1 LGHDT and CDR2 YNNKEL (reference sequence). The CDR3 spells CASSQAQGDTEAFF. In DNA, the CDR3 is TGTGCCAGCAGCCAAGCGCAGGGCGACACTGAAGCTTTCTTT.

This clonotype has just a few counts. This sequence joins TRBV27 and TRBJ1-4; tentative D call: TRBD1 (5 bases). With 1 base removed from V and 0 bases from J, the gap between germline ends came to 21 bases. The CDR3 length is 20 residues. Germline V gene sequence: CDR1 MNHEY, CDR2 SMNVEV (reference sequence). The CDR3 DNA sequence: TGTGCCAGCAGTTTATATTCGGGGCGACCAGTTACCACAACTAATGAAAAACTGTTTTTT. Its translation: CASSLYSGRPVTTTNEKLFF.

This clonotype was counted ten times or more. The chain uses TRBV10-3 and TRBJ2-2; 11 bases match TRBD2. Losses at the gene ends were 3 bases for V and 4 bases for J; bases not matched to a gene: 1. The CDR3 contains 15 residues. Per germline, CDR1 ENHRY and CDR2 SYGVKD. The CDR3 DNA follows: TGTGCCATCAGTGATACTAGCGGGGGCACCGGGGAGCTGTTTTTT. Translating gives CAISDTSGGTGELFF.

The gene calls are TRBV27 and TRBJ2-7; D remains unclear. V was cut by 3 bases and J by 3 bases, with 3 bases left in between. Germline lookup yields CDR1 MNHEY and CDR2 SMNVEV (reference sequence). This CDR3 region has 11 residues. The CDR3 nucleotides are TGTGCCAGCAGTTTCGTCTACGAGCAGTACGTC. This translates into CASSFVYEQYV.

This clonotype turned up a few times. This chain uses TRBV20-1 with TRBJ1-6, with TRBD1 matching over 10 bases. The germline V gene encodes CDR1 DFQATT and CDR2 SNEGSKA (reference sequence). The CDR3 covers 12 residues. With V trimmed by 8 bases and J by 12 bases, 7 bases remained unmatched. CDR3 residues: CSTDRGDIPLHF. Here the CDR3 DNA reads TGCAGTACGGACAGGGGGGATATACCCCTCCACTTT.

V usage is TRBV20-1 and J usage is TRBJ2-4; D may be TRBD1 (7 bases). Looked up from germline, CDR1 is DFQATT and CDR2 is SNEGSKA (reference sequence). V lost 3 bases and J 9 bases, leaving 24 bases between the germline ends. CDR3 size: 16 residues. This chain's CDR3 is CSASDPRDSQNSIQYF. CDR3 DNA: TGCAGTGCTAGTGATCCGCGGGACAGCCAAAACAGCATTCAGTACTTC.

This chain's CDR3 is CASSLDPGVTAFF. The CDR3 bases are TGTGCCAGCAGCTTAGATCCCGGGGTAACAGCTTTCTTT. The chain uses TRBV7-2 and TRBJ1-1; D is unclear. The germline gives CDR1 SGHTA, CDR2 FQGNSA. This CDR3 is built from 13 residues. Deletions cut 1 base from V and 10 bases from J, with 13 bases between.

This clonotype occurred a few times. CDR3 amino acids: CASSEQGGGTDTQYF. The CDR3 DNA reads TGCGCCAGCAGCGAGCAGGGGGGAGGCACAGATACGCAGTATTTT. V usage is TRBV4-1 and J usage is TRBJ2-3, with D possibly being TRBD1 (7 bases). CDR1 MGHRA and CDR2 YSYEKL come from the germline V gene. The CDR3 totals 15 residues. The V end was cut by 5 bases, the J end by 1 base, with 13 bases between.

This clonotype has a handful of counts. CDR3 region: CSASFGGQFYEQYV. The CDR3 DNA reads TGCAGTGCTAGTTTCGGGGGGCAGTTCTACGAGCAGTACGTC. The V gene is TRBV20-1, the J gene TRBJ2-7, with D possibly being TRBD2 (7 bases). CDR3 size: 14 residues. Trimming shortened V by 3 bases and J by 3 bases, and 15 bases separated the two germline ends. CDR1 and CDR2 from the germline V gene are DFQATT and SNEGSKA (reference sequence).

The chain has TRBV5-1 and TRBJ2-7; 10 nucleotides match TRBD1. Germline V CDR1 and CDR2: SGHRS, YFSETQ. The CDR3 totals 14 residues. The V segment lost 5 bases and the J segment 0 bases; nucleotides outside the gene matches: 2. CDR3 in DNA: TGCGCCAGCAGGGGACAGGGGAGCTCCTACGAGCAGTACTTC. It is translated as CASRGQGSSYEQYF.

J is TRBJ2-7 and V is TRBV21-1; the DNA was not used to check the table's D call, TRBD1. TRBV21-1 is designated a pseudogene. This CDR3 contains 15 residues. Here the CDR3 DNA reads TGTGCCAGCAGCCAAGGGACAGGGGGCTCCTACGAGCAGTACGTC. Translation gives CASSQGTGGSYEQYV.

This clonotype was observed a handful of times. The chain recombines TRBV5-4 with TRBJ2-1; D is uncertain. Germline CDR1 and CDR2: SGHNT and YYREEE (reference sequence). This CDR3 has 14 residues. Trimming took off 4 bases at V and 9 bases at J, with 17 bases between the two ends. For the CDR3, the DNA is TGTGCCAGCAGCGGATCCCGACCTAAGCTTGAGCAGTTCTTC. Protein sequence: CASSGSRPKLEQFF. Drawing the rest from reference TRBV5-4 and TRBJ2-1, the complete variable domain is ETGVTQSPTHLIKTRGQQVTLRCSSQSGHNTVSWYQQALGQGPQFIFQYYREEENGRGNFPPRFSGLQFPNYSSELNVNALELDDSALYLCASSGSRPKLEQFFGPGTRLTVL.

The rearrangement joins TRBV6-5 to TRBJ1-3; D remains unclear. Trimming stripped 8 bases from V and 0 bases from J, with 11 bases between. CDR1 MNHEY and CDR2 SVGAGI come from the germline V gene. The length of the CDR3 is 14 residues. CDR3 region: CASSNRFSGNTIYF. The CDR3 coding sequence is TGTGCCAGCTCGAACCGATTCTCTGGAAACACCATATATTTT.

The chain carries TRBV12-5 and TRBJ2-5; TRBD1 is a possible D gene (5 bases). From germline, CDR1 is LGHNT and CDR2 FRNRAP. V lost 0 bases to trimming and J lost 4 bases, with 12 bases between them. The CDR3 runs 15 residues. The CDR3 nucleotides are TGTGCTAGTGGTTTGGTACTGGGGCCGAGAGAGACCCAGTACTTC. This encodes CASGLVLGPRETQYF.

The genes are TRBV5-1 and TRBJ2-3; D gene unclear. Per germline, CDR1 SGHRS and CDR2 YFSETQ. The V end lost 2 bases, the J end lost 2 bases, and 12 bases lay between the germline ends. This CDR3 comprises 15 residues. This CDR3 is CASSFRDPHTDTQYF. The CDR3 region has the DNA TGCGCCAGCAGCTTTCGAGACCCCCACACAGATACGCAGTATTTT.

This clonotype came up a few times. The genes are TRBV4-2 and TRBJ2-7; D gene ambiguous. Trimming removed 1 base from V and 2 bases from J, with 6 bases in between. The CDR3 has 13 amino acids. Germline-derived CDR1 and CDR2 are LGHNA and YNFKEQ. The CDR3 bases are TGTGCCAGCAGCCAAGGACAAACCTACGAGCAGTACTTC. Residues: CASSQGQTYEQYF.